One and the same sample provided the 18 T cell receptor beta chains below, sequenced in a study of control samples from healthy donors and cancer patients. Method: immunoSEQ multiplex PCR; TCRdb's copy keeps in-frame clones and lacks some. The sample comprises about 110,000 clones, 70% to 85% of which are singletons, and around 6.4% rests with the top ten. Sequenced: blood. These receptors all stem from a man younger than 30 in good health.

The chain links TRBV7-9 to TRBJ1-2; D remains unclear. Trimming took off 5 bases at V and 4 bases at J, with 20 bases between the two ends. CDR3 length equals 16 residues. The germline V gene encodes CDR1 SEHNR and CDR2 FQNEAQ (reference sequence). The CDR3 sequence: CASSLSTEASGYGYTF. CDR3 nucleotides: TGTGCCAGCAGCCTTAGCACGGAAGCCTCAGGCTATGGCTACACCTTC.

The chain uses TRBV9 and TRBJ2-2; D not resolved. V lost 3 bases and J lost 4, with 13 bases in between. Germline V CDR1 and CDR2: SGDLS, YYNGEE. This CDR3 has 15 residues. In DNA form, the CDR3 reads TGTGCCAGCAGCGGAGACACGGACCCCACCGGGGAGCTGTTTTTT. Protein: CASSGDTDPTGELFF.

J is TRBJ2-7 and V is TRBV5-5; D might be TRBD1 (6 bases). In germline, CDR1 is SGHKS, CDR2 YYEKEE (reference sequence). V gave up 2 bases and J gave up 6 bases, with 15 bases separating them. This CDR3 has 14 residues. CDR3 sequence (DNA): TGTGCCAGCAGCTTAGGGGGTAGCTCATTCGAGCAGTACGTC. Translating gives CASSLGGSSFEQYV.

This sequence joins TRBV2 and TRBJ2-3; 9 positions match TRBD1. J was trimmed by 10 bases and V by 5 bases; bases with no gene match: 13. The CDR3 is 15 amino acids. Germline V lookup: CDR1 SNHLY, CDR2 FYNNEI. As DNA, the CDR3 is TGTGCCAGCAGTCATCCGGGACAGGGTGAGGTTTCGCAGTATTTT. It translates to CASSHPGQGEVSQYF. Based on the CDR3 plus reference TRBV2 and TRBJ2-3, the full variable domain is EPEVTQTPSHQVTQMGQEVILRCVPISNHLYFYWYRQILGQKVEFLVSFYNNEISEKSEIFDDQFSVERPDGSNFTLKIRSTKLEDSAMYFCASSHPGQGEVSQYFGPGTRLTVL.

The CDR3 bases are TGCGCCAGCAGCCAAAGAACAGGGGGGTTCGAGGGGGAGCAGTTCTTC. Translating gives CASSQRTGGFEGEQFF. The chain links TRBV4-1 to TRBJ2-1; 8 bases map to TRBD1. Germline values: CDR1 MGHRA, CDR2 YSYEKL. The CDR3 covers 16 residues. The V and J ends lost 2 bases and 10 bases, in that order; junction bases with no gene match: 13.

This chain uses TRBV11-2 with TRBJ2-7; D could derive from TRBD1 or TRBD2 (5 bases each). Germline V lookup: CDR1 SGHAT, CDR2 FQNNGV. The CDR3 is 16 amino acids. With 0 bases removed from V and 0 bases from J, the gap between germline ends came to 12 bases. The CDR3 reads CASSLDGTVSSYEQYF. The CDR3 DNA reads as TGTGCCAGCAGCTTAGACGGGACCGTGAGCTCCTACGAGCAGTACTTC. The full variable domain, completed using reference TRBV11-2 and TRBJ2-7, is EAGVAQSPRYKIIEKRQSVAFWCNPISGHATLYWYQQILGQGPKLLIQFQNNGVVDDSQLPKDRFSAERLKGVDSTLKIQPAKLEDSAVYLCASSLDGTVSSYEQYFGPGTRLTVT.

The chain recombines TRBV18 with TRBJ1-5; D is uncertain. The CDR3 loop spans 15 amino acids. Trimming cost V 5 bases and J 3 bases, with 14 bases left between them. Germline V gene sequence: CDR1 KGHSH, CDR2 LQKENI. The CDR3 sequence is CASSGDGRTNQPQHF. The CDR3 DNA is TGTGCCAGCTCAGGAGACGGCCGGACCAATCAGCCCCAGCATTTT.

The chain employs TRBV6-5 and TRBJ2-3; a possible D gene is TRBD1 (5 bases). CDR3 length equals 13 residues. The V gene lost 7 bases and the J gene lost 1 base, with 9 bases spanning the gap. Germline V gene lookup returns CDR1 MNHEY and CDR2 SVGAGI. This CDR3 reads CASTSQGTDTQYF. CDR3 DNA: TGTGCCAGCACTTCACAGGGCACAGATACGCAGTATTTT.

This clone was seen once. A junction end diverges from the germline sequence, so it may reflect a read error. This CDR3 reads CASSVDSSDWFDTRYF. Written as DNA, the CDR3 is TGTGCCAGCAGCGTAGACAGTTCCGATTGGTTTGATACGCGGTATTTT. V is TRBV9 and J is TRBJ2-3; D uncertain. CDR3 length equals 16 residues. Germline V lookup: CDR1 SGDLS, CDR2 YYNGEE.

The J gene is TRBJ1-1, the V gene TRBV10-2; TRBD1 matches 7 bases. This CDR3 region has 15 residues. V gave up 6 bases and J gave up 3 bases; unmatched junction bases: 10. In germline, CDR1 is WSHSY, CDR2 SAAADI. The CDR3 protein is CASRSDRGQYTEAFF. The CDR3 bases are TGCGCCAGCAGAAGTGATAGGGGGCAGTACACTGAAGCTTTCTTT.

The sample holds one count of this clone. This sequence joins TRBV24-1 and TRBJ2-5; D is unresolved. Looked up from germline, CDR1 is KGHDR and CDR2 is SFDVKD. V was clipped by 1 base and J by 1 base, with 15 bases between them. CDR3 length equals 17 residues. CDR3 nucleotide sequence: TGTGCCACCAGTGATTTTCGTCCCACCGGCCTCCAAGAGACCCAGTACTTC. It is translated as CATSDFRPTGLQETQYF.

The chain couples TRBV2 to TRBJ1-2; D not certain. Germline V gene lookup returns CDR1 SNHLY and CDR2 FYNNEI. The V gene lost 8 bases and the J gene lost 5 bases, with 12 bases spanning the gap. The CDR3 sequence is 12 residues long. The CDR3 spells CASFRIGYGYTF. The CDR3 region has the DNA TGTGCCAGCTTTCGAATAGGTTATGGCTACACCTTC.

The rearrangement joins TRBV19 to TRBJ1-2, with D possibly matching TRBD1 (5 bases). CDR3 length equals 16 residues. V was pared by 7 bases and J by 7 bases, with 25 bases between. Germline assignment: CDR1 LNHDA and CDR2 SQIVND (reference sequence). CDR3 region: CASTKTTGLVGGGYTF. The CDR3 coding sequence is TGTGCCAGTACCAAAACGACGGGCCTTGTGGGGGGTGGCTACACCTTC.

The chain couples TRBV30 to TRBJ1-4; D is unresolved. Trimming took off 1 base at V and 11 bases at J, with 11 bases between the two ends. The CDR3 contains 12 residues. The V gene's germline CDR1 is GTSNPN and CDR2 SVGIG (reference sequence). For the CDR3, the DNA is TGTGCCTGGAGTGGCGGAAGTGGGAAACTGTTTTTT. This sequence encodes CAWSGGSGKLFF.

CDR3 bases: TGCGCCAGCAGCACGACAGGGCCCTTGAACTATGGCTACACCTTC. Translated, it gives CASSTTGPLNYGYTF. The V and J genes are TRBV5-1 and TRBJ1-2, with 7 bases aligning to TRBD1. This CDR3 comprises 15 residues. CDR1 and CDR2 (germline): SGHRS, YFSETQ. V dropped 4 bases and J dropped 2; count of bases not matched to a gene: 8.

This chain joins TRBV11-2 and TRBJ1-3; no firm D call. Germline V gene sequence: CDR1 SGHAT, CDR2 FQNNGV. Trimming shortened V by 2 bases and J by 3 bases, and 5 bases separated the two germline ends. The CDR3 is 13 amino acids. This CDR3 reads CASSLTDGNTIYF. DNA for the CDR3: TGTGCCAGCAGCTTAACGGATGGAAACACCATATATTTT. Filled out from reference TRBV11-2 and TRBJ1-3, the complete variable domain reads EAGVAQSPRYKIIEKRQSVAFWCNPISGHATLYWYQQILGQGPKLLIQFQNNGVVDDSQLPKDRFSAERLKGVDSTLKIQPAKLEDSAVYLCASSLTDGNTIYFGEGSWLTVV.

This clone was counted a few times. The rearrangement uses TRBV4-1 and TRBJ2-6, with D perhaps assigned TRBD1 or TRBD2 (6 bases each). The V gene lost 3 bases and the J gene lost 5 bases, with 11 bases spanning the gap. The germline V gene has CDR1 MGHRA and CDR2 YSYEKL. This CDR3 spans 15 amino acids. The CDR3, as DNA: TGCGCCAGCAGCCAGGAGGGGGACTGGGCCAACGTCCTGACTTTC. This codes for CASSQEGDWANVLTF.

The chain couples TRBV5-4 to TRBJ1-3; TRBD1 aligns across 7 bases. The V gene's germline CDR1 is SGHNT and CDR2 YYREEE (reference sequence). J was trimmed by 1 base and V by 2 bases; bases with no gene match: 3. The CDR3 sequence is 15 residues long. The CDR3 reads CASSFTQGSGNTIYF. CDR3 DNA sequence: TGTGCCAGCAGCTTCACACAGGGGTCTGGAAACACCATATATTTT. Based on the CDR3 plus reference TRBV5-4 and TRBJ1-3, the full variable domain is ETGVTQSPTHLIKTRGQQVTLRCSSQSGHNTVSWYQQALGQGPQFIFQYYREEENGRGNFPPRFSGLQFPNYSSELNVNALELDDSALYLCASSFTQGSGNTIYFGEGSWLTVV.